The 2 T cell receptor beta chains presented below share a single source sample, sequenced in a study of OX40 agonist ivuxolimab in advanced cancers. Assay: immunoSEQ multiplex PCR; the TCRdb copy retains only in-frame clones and omits some. The sample records tens of thousands of clones, under 95% being singletons. Sequenced here: CD4+ or CD8+ T cells sorted from blood, sampled in a trial of the OX40 agonist ivuxolimab. These receptors all stem from an adult with an advanced solid tumor such as melanoma, head and neck, liver or kidney cancer.

The gene calls are TRBV7-3 and TRBJ2-7; D is undetermined. There are 13 residues in the CDR3. With 4 bases removed from V and 4 bases from J, the gap between germline ends came to 11 bases. The V gene's germline CDR1 is SGHTA and CDR2 FQGTGA. The DNA for the CDR3 is TGTGCCAGCAGCTCAAAGGTAGCTTACGAGCAGTACTTC. Its protein product is CASSSKVAYEQYF.

This chain joins TRBV11-2 and TRBJ2-1; weak D call: TRBD2 (6 bases). The CDR3 has 14 residues. V shed 1 base and J shed 5 bases, with 9 bases lying between them. Per the germline V gene, CDR1 is SGHAT and CDR2 is FQNNGV. The CDR3 bases are TGTGCCAGCAGCTTAGTGCCGGGGGACAATGAGCAGTTCTTC. This encodes CASSLVPGDNEQFF.